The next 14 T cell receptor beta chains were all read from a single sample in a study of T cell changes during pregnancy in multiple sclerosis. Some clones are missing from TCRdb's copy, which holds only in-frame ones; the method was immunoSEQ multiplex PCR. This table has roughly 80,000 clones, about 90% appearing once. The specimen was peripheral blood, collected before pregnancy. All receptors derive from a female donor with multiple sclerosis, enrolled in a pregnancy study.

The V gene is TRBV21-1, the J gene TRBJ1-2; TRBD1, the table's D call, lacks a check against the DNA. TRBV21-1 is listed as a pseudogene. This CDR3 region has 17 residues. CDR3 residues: CASSPLPGRGPHYGYTF. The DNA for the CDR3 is TGTGCCAGCTCCCCCCTGCCGGGCAGGGGGCCCCACTATGGCTACACCTTC.

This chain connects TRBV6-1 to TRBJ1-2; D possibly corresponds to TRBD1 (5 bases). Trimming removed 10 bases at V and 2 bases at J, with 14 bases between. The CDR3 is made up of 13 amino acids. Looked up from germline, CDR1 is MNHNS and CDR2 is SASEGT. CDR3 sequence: CATSLAGNYGYTF. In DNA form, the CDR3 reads TGTGCCACCTCTCTGGCAGGGAACTATGGCTACACCTTC.

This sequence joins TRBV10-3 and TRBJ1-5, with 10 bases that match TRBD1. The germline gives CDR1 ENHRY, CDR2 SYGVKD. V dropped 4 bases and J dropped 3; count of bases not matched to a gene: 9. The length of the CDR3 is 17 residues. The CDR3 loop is CAISASGTGVDNQPQHF. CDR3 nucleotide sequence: TGTGCCATCAGTGCCTCCGGGACAGGGGTTGACAATCAGCCCCAGCATTTT.

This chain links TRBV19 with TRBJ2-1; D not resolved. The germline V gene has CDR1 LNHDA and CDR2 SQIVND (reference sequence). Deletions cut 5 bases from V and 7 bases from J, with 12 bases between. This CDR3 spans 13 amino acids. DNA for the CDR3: TGTGCCAGTAGTTTTGGTTCGGTGAATGAGCAGTTCTTC. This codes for CASSFGSVNEQFF.

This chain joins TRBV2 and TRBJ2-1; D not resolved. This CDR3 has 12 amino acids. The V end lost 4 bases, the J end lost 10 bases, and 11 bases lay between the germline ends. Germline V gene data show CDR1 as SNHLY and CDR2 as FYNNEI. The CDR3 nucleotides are TGTGCCAGCAGTGCCGGGTATGTAGAGCAGTTCTTC. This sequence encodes CASSAGYVEQFF.

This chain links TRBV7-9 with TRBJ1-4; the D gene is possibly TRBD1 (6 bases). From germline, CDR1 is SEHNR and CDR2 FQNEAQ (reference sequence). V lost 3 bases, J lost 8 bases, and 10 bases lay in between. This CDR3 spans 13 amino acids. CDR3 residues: CASSLSGEEKLFF. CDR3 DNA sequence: TGTGCCAGCAGCTTGTCAGGGGAAGAAAAACTGTTTTTT.

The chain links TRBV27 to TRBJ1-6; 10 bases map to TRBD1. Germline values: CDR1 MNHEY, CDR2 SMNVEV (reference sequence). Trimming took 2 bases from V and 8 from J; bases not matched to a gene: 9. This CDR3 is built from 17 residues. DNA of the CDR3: TGTGCCAGCAGTTTAGTCCCGGGACAGGGGTATTATTCACCCCTCCACTTT. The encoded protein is CASSLVPGQGYYSPLHF.

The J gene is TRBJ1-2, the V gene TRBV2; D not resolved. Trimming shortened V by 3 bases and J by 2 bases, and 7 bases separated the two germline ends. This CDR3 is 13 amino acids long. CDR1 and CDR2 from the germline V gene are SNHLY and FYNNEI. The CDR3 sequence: CASSDNRNYGYTF. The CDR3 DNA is TGTGCCAGCAGTGATAACCGGAACTATGGCTACACCTTC.

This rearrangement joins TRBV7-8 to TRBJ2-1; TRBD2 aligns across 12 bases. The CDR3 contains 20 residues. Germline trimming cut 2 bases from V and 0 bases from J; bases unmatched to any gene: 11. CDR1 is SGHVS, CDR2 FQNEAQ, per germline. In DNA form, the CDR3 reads TGTGCCAGCAGCTTACTACTAGCGGGGGGTACCGTGAGCTCCTACAATGAGCAGTTCTTC. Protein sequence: CASSLLLAGGTVSSYNEQFF.

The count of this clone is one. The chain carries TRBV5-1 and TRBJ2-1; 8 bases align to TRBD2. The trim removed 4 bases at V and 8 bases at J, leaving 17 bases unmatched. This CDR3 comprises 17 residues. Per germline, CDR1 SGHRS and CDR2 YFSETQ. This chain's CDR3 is CASSRRGDSGVFYEQFF. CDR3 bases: TGCGCCAGCAGCCGGCGAGGGGATAGCGGGGTCTTTTATGAGCAGTTCTTC. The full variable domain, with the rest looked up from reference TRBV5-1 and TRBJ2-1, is KAGVTQTPRYLIKTRGQQVTLSCSPISGHRSVSWYQQTPGQGLQFLFEYFSETQRNKGNFPGRFSGRQFSNSRSEMNVSTLELGDSALYLCASSRRGDSGVFYEQFFGPGTRLTVL.

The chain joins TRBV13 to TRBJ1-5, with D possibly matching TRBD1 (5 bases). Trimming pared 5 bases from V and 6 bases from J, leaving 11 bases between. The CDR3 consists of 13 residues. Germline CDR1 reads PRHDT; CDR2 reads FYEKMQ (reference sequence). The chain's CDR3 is CASSEEGSQPQHF. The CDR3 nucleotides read TGTGCCAGCAGCGAGGAGGGGAGTCAGCCCCAGCATTTT.

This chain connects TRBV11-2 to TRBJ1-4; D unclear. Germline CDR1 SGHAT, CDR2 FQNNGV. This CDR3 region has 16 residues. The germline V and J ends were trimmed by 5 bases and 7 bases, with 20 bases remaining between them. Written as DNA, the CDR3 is TGTGCCAGCAGCCCCGACCCCATAGGGCGGGGTGAAAAACTGTTTTTT. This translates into CASSPDPIGRGEKLFF.

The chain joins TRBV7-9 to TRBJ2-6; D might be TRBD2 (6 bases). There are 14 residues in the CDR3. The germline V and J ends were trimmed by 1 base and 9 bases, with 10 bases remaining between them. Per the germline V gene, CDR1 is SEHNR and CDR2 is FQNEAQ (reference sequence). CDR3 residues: CASSLVAGFNVLTF. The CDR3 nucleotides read TGTGCCAGCAGCTTAGTCGCGGGGTTCAACGTCCTGACTTTC.

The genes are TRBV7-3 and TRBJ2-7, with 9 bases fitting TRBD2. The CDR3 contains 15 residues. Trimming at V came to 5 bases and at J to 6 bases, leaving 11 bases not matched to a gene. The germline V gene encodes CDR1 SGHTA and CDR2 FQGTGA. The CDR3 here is CASSQAGGGAGEQYF. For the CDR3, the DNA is TGTGCCAGCAGCCAGGCAGGCGGGGGGGCCGGCGAGCAGTACTTC.